This passage covers 19 T cell receptor beta chains from one sample sequenced in a study of patients and donors after allogeneic stem cell transplantation. One entry per CDR3 protein, called by TCRdb with MiXCR from the RT-PCR reads. This table holds about 72,000 distinct CDR3 sequences, approximately 26% found once. The sample consisted of blood, either unsorted or a sorted T cell fraction (not recorded which). These TCRs come from a human donor who was either an allogeneic HSCT recipient or a stem cell or donor lymphocyte infusion donor (not recorded which). It is not recorded whose cells these are; they may come from a transplant donor.

A single count supports this clonotype. This chain joins TRBV10-3 and TRBJ1-1; possibly TRBD1 for D (6 bases). Germline CDR1 reads ENHRY; CDR2 reads SYGVKD. The CDR3 loop spans 17 amino acids. The V and J ends lost 0 bases and 4 bases respectively, with 18 bases between them. The DNA of the CDR3 is TGTGCCATCAGTGAGTCCCAGGGGCCCCATATTCTCACTGAAGCTTTCTTT. It encodes CAISESQGPHILTEAFF.

The chain employs TRBV24-1 and TRBJ2-1; 10 bases map to TRBD2. Looked up from germline, CDR1 is KGHDR and CDR2 is SFDVKD. CDR3 length: 14 amino acids. V was clipped by 5 bases and J by 5 bases; unmatched bases: 2. The CDR3 spells CATSVSGRNNEQFF. In nucleotides, the CDR3 is TGTGCCACCAGTGTTAGCGGGAGGAACAATGAGCAGTTCTTC.

This clonotype was picked up a small number of times. This chain connects TRBV24-1 to TRBJ2-1; no definite D call. Trimming shortened V by 4 bases and J by 7 bases, and 7 bases separated the two germline ends. Germline-derived CDR1 and CDR2 are KGHDR and SFDVKD. This CDR3 region has 12 residues. CDR3 sequence reads: CATSDRLNEQFF. The CDR3 DNA is TGTGCCACCAGTGACCGTCTTAATGAGCAGTTCTTC.

The chain carries TRBV7-2 and TRBJ1-5, with D possibly being TRBD1 (6 bases). This CDR3 comprises 16 residues. The V and J ends lost 5 bases and 1 base respectively, with 15 bases between them. Germline V gene sequence: CDR1 SGHTA, CDR2 FQGNSA. The DNA of the CDR3 is TGTGCCAGCAGCCCCGAGGGGGTGGTCAGCAATCAGCCCCAGCATTTT. Residues: CASSPEGVVSNQPQHF.

This clonotype has only a few counts. The chain couples TRBV11-2 to TRBJ1-6; TRBD1 matches 7 bases. The ends lost 5 bases at V and 8 bases at J; junction bases unmatched: 3. This CDR3 contains 13 residues. Germline lookup yields CDR1 SGHAT and CDR2 FQNNGV. The DNA of the CDR3 is TGTGCCAGCAGCCCACAGGGGTATTCACCCCTCCACTTT. Translating gives CASSPQGYSPLHF.

This chain uses TRBV9 with TRBJ2-7; no clear D gene. Germline V gene data show CDR1 as SGDLS and CDR2 as YYNGEE. Trimming removed 4 bases at V and 3 bases at J, with 11 bases between. The CDR3 runs to 13 residues. The CDR3 DNA follows: TGTGCCAGCAGCCAGACCCCGTTCTACGAGCAGTACTTC. Protein: CASSQTPFYEQYF.

The rearrangement uses TRBV12-3 or TRBV12-4 and TRBJ1-1, with no clear D. The V and J ends lost 3 bases and 1 base respectively, with 9 bases between them. CDR3 length: 14 amino acids. CDR3 in amino acids: CASSFGVGNTEAFF. CDR3 nucleotide sequence: TGTGCCAGCAGTTTCGGGGTGGGGAACACTGAAGCTTTCTTT.

The chain joins TRBV7-9 to TRBJ1-4; D gene unclear. From germline, CDR1 is SEHNR and CDR2 FQNEAQ (reference sequence). The V and J ends lost 4 bases and 8 bases respectively, with 14 bases between them. The length of the CDR3 is 14 residues. The CDR3 nucleotides are TGTGCCAGCAGCTCCTCGACCGATGCCGAAAAACTGTTTTTT. Translating it yields CASSSSTDAEKLFF.

This clonotype was found many times. The J gene is TRBJ2-2, the V gene TRBV5-1; D is possibly TRBD2 (5 bases). The CDR3 sequence is 15 residues long. V was trimmed by 0 bases and J by 2 bases, leaving 8 bases between them. Looked up from germline, CDR1 is SGHRS and CDR2 is YFSETQ. CDR3 DNA: TGCGCCAGCAGCTTGGAGACTATCAACACCGGGGAGCTGTTTTTT. Protein product: CASSLETINTGELFF.

J is TRBJ1-4 and V is TRBV5-5, with D perhaps matching TRBD1 (6 bases). Per germline, CDR1 SGHKS and CDR2 YYEKEE (reference sequence). Trimming left V 0 bases short and J 5 bases short, with 11 bases between. The CDR3 covers 15 residues. CDR3 in DNA: TGTGCCAGCAGCTTGGGTAAACAGGGAAATGAAAAACTGTTTTTT. Its translation: CASSLGKQGNEKLFF.

This chain connects TRBV7-2 to TRBJ2-3, with TRBD1 as a possible D gene (5 bases). Germline assignment: CDR1 SGHTA and CDR2 FQGNSA. The V and J ends lost 5 bases and 0 bases respectively, with 12 bases between them. The CDR3 is 15 residues long. The CDR3 here is CASSPTGSSTDTQYF. The CDR3 nucleotides read TGTGCCAGCAGCCCTACAGGATCTAGCACAGATACGCAGTATTTT.

Comment on this clonotype: An end of the junction does not agree with germline; a read error may underlie this. The rearrangement links TRBV5-1 to TRBJ2-7; D may be TRBD2 (5 bases). CDR1 is SGHRS, CDR2 YFSETQ, per germline. The CDR3 spans 11 residues. CDR3 nucleotide sequence: TGCGCCAGCAGCTTGGAGAGGGTCCAACACTTC. Protein sequence: CASSLERVQHF. The entire variable domain, with the rest obtained from reference TRBV5-1 and TRBJ2-7, is as follows: KAGVTQTPRYLIKTRGQQVTLSCSPISGHRSVSWYQQTPGQGLQFLFEYFSETQRNKGNFPGRFSGRQFSNSRSEMNVSTLELGDSALYLCASSLERVQHFGPGTRLTVT.

Written as DNA, the CDR3 is TGTGCCAGCAGCCAAGTCGGGTGGTCGACGGATGGCTACACCTTC. As protein: CASSQVGWSTDGYTF. V gene TRBV14 combines with J gene TRBJ1-2; the D is unclear. There are 15 residues in the CDR3. Germline V gene data show CDR1 as SGHDN and CDR2 as FVKESK. Trimming removed 1 base from V and 6 bases from J, with 15 bases in between.

This clonotype has a handful of counts. The chain has TRBV4-1 and TRBJ2-3; 7 bases match TRBD1. V gave up 0 bases and J gave up 2 bases; unmatched junction bases: 5. Per germline, CDR1 MGHRA and CDR2 YSYEKL. There are 16 residues in the CDR3. CDR3 protein: CASSQDRQGVTDTQYF. The CDR3 nucleotides are TGCGCCAGCAGCCAAGATCGGCAGGGGGTCACAGATACGCAGTATTTT.

This clonotype has just a few counts. This chain connects TRBV9 to TRBJ1-1, with no clear D. Per germline, CDR1 SGDLS and CDR2 YYNGEE. The ends were cut back, 2 bases at V and 0 bases at J, with 8 bases in the middle. CDR3 length: 14 amino acids. The CDR3 protein is CASSVGALNTEAFF. CDR3 nucleotide sequence: TGTGCCAGCAGCGTGGGAGCCCTGAACACTGAAGCTTTCTTT.

The table lists this clonotype with a few counts. The rearrangement links TRBV9 to TRBJ1-1; D not certain. CDR3 length: 14 amino acids. Germline loops: CDR1 SGDLS, CDR2 YYNGEE. V dropped 2 bases and J dropped 0 bases, with 8 bases sitting between them. CDR3 protein: CASSVLPMNTEAFF. CDR3 nucleotides: TGTGCCAGCAGCGTTCTTCCGATGAACACTGAAGCTTTCTTT.

The V and J genes are TRBV6-5 and TRBJ2-3; D gene ambiguous. V shed 2 bases and J shed 0 bases, with 9 bases lying between them. The CDR3 is 15 residues long. Germline V gene lookup returns CDR1 MNHEY and CDR2 SVGAGI. The CDR3 is CASSYHLTSTDTQYF. DNA for the CDR3: TGTGCCAGCAGTTACCACCTGACTAGCACAGATACGCAGTATTTT.

This clonotype has more than one count but fewer than ten. The rearrangement links TRBV29-1 to TRBJ2-5; 14 nucleotides agree with TRBD2. This CDR3 region has 14 residues. Germline CDR1 is SQVTM and CDR2 is ANQGSEA. Trimming took 7 bases from V and 4 from J; bases not matched to a gene: 5. CDR3 protein: CSGLAGGLGETQYF. CDR3 nucleotides: TGCAGCGGACTAGCGGGAGGGCTGGGAGAGACCCAGTACTTC.

The chain combines TRBV9 with TRBJ1-4; TRBD1 matches at 7 bases. V shed 0 bases, J shed 7 bases, and the junction held 6 bases outside the gene matches. Germline V gene lookup returns CDR1 SGDLS and CDR2 YYNGEE. The CDR3 contains 15 residues. The CDR3 DNA sequence: TGTGCCAGCAGCGTAGGAGGGGGCATGATTGAAAAACTGTTTTTT. Protein sequence: CASSVGGGMIEKLFF.